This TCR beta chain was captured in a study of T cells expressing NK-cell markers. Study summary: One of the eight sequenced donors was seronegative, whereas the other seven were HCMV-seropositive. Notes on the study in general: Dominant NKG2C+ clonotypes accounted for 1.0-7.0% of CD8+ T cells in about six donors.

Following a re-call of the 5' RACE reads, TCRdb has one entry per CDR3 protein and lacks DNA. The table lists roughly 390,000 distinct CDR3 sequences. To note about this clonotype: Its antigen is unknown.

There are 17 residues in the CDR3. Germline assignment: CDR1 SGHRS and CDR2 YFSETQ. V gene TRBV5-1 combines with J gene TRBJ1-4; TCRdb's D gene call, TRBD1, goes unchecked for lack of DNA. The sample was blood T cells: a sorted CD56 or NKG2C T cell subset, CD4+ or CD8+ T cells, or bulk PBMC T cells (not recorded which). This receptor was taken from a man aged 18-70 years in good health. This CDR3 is CASSLGVQGQNNEKLFF.